This section outlines one T cell receptor beta chain sequence together with its context. Its antigen is unidentified. The data were taken from a study of T cell repertoires in cytomegalovirus infection. Overall study context: HLA-C-restricted CMV epitopes, recently identified, and well-studied HLA-B-restricted ones were used by the study. Study-wide results and caveats: Cumulative frequency (of public TCR beta family members) identified carriers of CMV plus the relevant HLA. Predominance within the ex vivo response was attributable to HLA-C-restricted CMV-specific TCR beta clonotypes.

Trimming cost V 3 bases and J 7 bases, with 18 bases left between them. Germline V CDR1 and CDR2: SGHVS, FNYEAQ. This CDR3 comprises 16 residues. TCRdb independently ran MiXCR on the reads; one entry per CDR3 protein. The sample carries roughly 990,000 distinct CDR3 sequences, roughly a third recorded once. The sequence was obtained from a human donor in good health (CMV status not recorded). Some clones in this sample may be carry-over from other donors' samples. The sequenced sample was cultured CD8+ T cells from PBMCs, obtained from culture after CMV antigen stimulation. This rearrangement joins TRBV7-6 to TRBJ1-4, with D unclear. The chain's CDR3 is CASSLGVGPLGEKLFF. The CDR3 DNA reads TGTGCCAGCAGCTTGGGTGTTGGACCCTTGGGTGAAAAACTGTTTTTT.